One sample yielded the 31 T cell receptor beta chains listed below, sequenced in a study of cytomegalovirus exposure and HLA in healthy donors (dated by TCRdb to about 2017). Receptor libraries were prepared by the immunoSEQ multiplex PCR assay. For the multiplex PCR, a mixture combining 60 forward primers for TCR Vbeta segments and 13 reverse primers for TCR Jbeta segments was used. The immuneACCESS repertoire file appears here via TCRdb, limited to in-frame rearrangements. These files lack a portion of the clones; in checked studies, under half of the deficit traces to unresolved V genes, and the cause of the others is not known. The sample profile shows about 98,000 clones; more than 60% of them were found once. Around 2.3% of the sample is in the top ten clones. The sample was PBMCs. The source is a man over 45 in good health and CMV-seronegative.

The V gene is TRBV2, the J gene TRBJ1-5; D remains ambiguous. Trimming pared 6 bases from V and 11 bases from J, leaving 17 bases between. This CDR3 region has 13 residues. Germline-derived CDR1 and CDR2 are SNHLY and FYNNEI. Written as DNA, the CDR3 is TGTGCCAGCAGCGAGGGAAGAGTGGTGGCCCAGCATTTT. Translation gives CASSEGRVVAQHF.

The chain is built from TRBV6-1 and TRBJ2-6; TRBD2 matches at 7 bases. Germline values: CDR1 MNHNS, CDR2 SASEGT. Losses at the gene ends were 8 bases for V and 4 bases for J; bases not matched to a gene: 5. This CDR3 has 14 amino acids. The DNA of the CDR3 is TGTGCCAGCGGGGGGGGATACGGGGCCAACGTCCTGACTTTC. As protein: CASGGGYGANVLTF.

This sequence joins TRBV2 and TRBJ1-6, with 8 bases that match TRBD1. The CDR3 is 14 residues long. V was pared by 2 bases and J by 8 bases, with 2 bases of the junction left unmatched. The V gene's germline CDR1 is SNHLY and CDR2 FYNNEI. In nucleotides, the CDR3 is TGTGCCAGCAGTGAACGGACAGGGTATTCACCCCTCCACTTT. Translating it yields CASSERTGYSPLHF.

The chain combines TRBV6-5 with TRBJ1-1; tentatively, D is TRBD1 (6 bases). Looked up from germline, CDR1 is MNHEY and CDR2 is SVGAGI. V lost 5 bases and J lost 3, with 13 bases in between. The CDR3 consists of 14 residues. DNA for the CDR3: TGTGCCAGCAGTATAGGGGGTATCGACACTGAAGCTTTCTTT. This codes for CASSIGGIDTEAFF.

V is TRBV28 and J is TRBJ2-7; maybe TRBD2 (6 bases). The CDR3 is made up of 17 amino acids. Trimming shortened V by 8 bases and J by 5 bases, and 28 bases separated the two germline ends. Germline V lookup: CDR1 MDHEN, CDR2 SYDVKM. As DNA, the CDR3 is TGTGCCAGCGGGACTCCCGGGACTCGGGAAAGGGGCCACGAGCAGTACTTC. This encodes CASGTPGTRERGHEQYF.

The chain employs TRBV9 and TRBJ2-5, with D possibly TRBD1 on 6 matching bases. V lost 3 bases to trimming and J lost 5 bases, with 8 bases between them. The CDR3 loop spans 12 amino acids. Per the germline V gene, CDR1 is SGDLS and CDR2 is YYNGEE. The DNA of the CDR3 is TGTGCCAGCAGCGCCACAGGGGAGACCCAGTACTTC. Translated: CASSATGETQYF.

The rearrangement uses TRBV7-2 and TRBJ1-2; TRBD1 aligns across 9 bases. The V and J ends lost 7 bases and 5 bases, in that order; junction bases with no gene match: 11. This CDR3 comprises 15 residues. Germline V CDR1 and CDR2: SGHTA, FQGNSA. The DNA for the CDR3 is TGTGCCAGCACCACGGCCGGGACAGGGCAGTATGGCTACACCTTC. Translating gives CASTTAGTGQYGYTF.

The chain has TRBV19 and TRBJ2-7, with 9 positions matching TRBD1. Germline CDR1 LNHDA, CDR2 SQIVND (reference sequence). J lost 3 bases, V lost 5 bases, and 5 bases had no gene match. The CDR3 extends over 14 amino acids. The CDR3, as DNA: TGTGCCAGTAGTCCACAGGGGGCGAGCTACGAGCAGTACTTC. It codes for CASSPQGASYEQYF.

The chain couples TRBV28 to TRBJ1-3; D unclear. There are 14 residues in the CDR3. V was clipped by 6 bases and J by 0 bases, with 9 bases between them. The germline V gene encodes CDR1 MDHEN and CDR2 SYDVKM. Here the CDR3 reads CASSPPPSGNTIYF. As DNA, the CDR3 is TGTGCCAGCAGCCCTCCCCCCTCTGGAAACACCATATATTTT. Complete variable domain (other parts from reference TRBV28 and TRBJ1-3): DVKVTQSSRYLVKRTGEKVFLECVQDMDHENMFWYRQDPGLGLRLIYFSYDVKMKEKGDIPEGYSVSREKKERFSLILESASTNQTSMYLCASSPPPSGNTIYFGEGSWLTVV.

The chain recombines TRBV28 with TRBJ1-3, with TRBD1 matching over 7 bases. This CDR3 is 17 amino acids long. Germline values: CDR1 MDHEN, CDR2 SYDVKM. V trimming: 5 bases; J trimming: 0 bases; junction bases outside the gene matches: 10. CDR3 DNA: TGTGCCAGCAGTGATTGGGACAGTATCGTCTCTGGAAACACCATATATTTT. Translating it yields CASSDWDSIVSGNTIYF.

The chain is built from TRBV4-1 and TRBJ2-7, with TRBD2 matching over 10 bases. CDR3 length equals 15 residues. The V gene end was trimmed by 1 base and the J gene end by 2 bases; junction bases not matched to a gene: 2. CDR1 is MGHRA, CDR2 YSYEKL, per germline. The CDR3 DNA reads as TGCGCCAGCAGCCAAGGGACTAGCGGCACCTACGAGCAGTACTTC. Translated, it gives CASSQGTSGTYEQYF.

Of note for this clone: Other DNA sequences in this sample translate to the same CDR3. The chain joins TRBV5-6 to TRBJ2-7; D not certain. CDR3 length equals 13 residues. The germline V gene has CDR1 SGHDT and CDR2 YYEEEE. V lost 0 bases and J lost 1, with 5 bases in between. CDR3 amino acids: CASSLGQSYEQYF. For the CDR3, the DNA is TGTGCCAGCAGCTTGGGGCAGTCCTACGAGCAGTACTTC.

This clone was observed a single time. This chain connects TRBV7-2 to TRBJ1-5; TRBD1 is a possible D gene (6 bases). CDR3 length: 15 amino acids. Trimming removed 5 bases at V and 4 bases at J, with 15 bases between. Germline V CDR1 and CDR2: SGHTA, FQGNSA. CDR3 region: CASSQTGTPNQPQHF. Here the CDR3 DNA reads TGTGCCAGCAGCCAAACCGGGACACCTAATCAGCCCCAGCATTTT.

The chain carries TRBV27 and TRBJ2-3; 7 positions agree with TRBD1. V was clipped by 2 bases and J by 0 bases; unmatched bases: 2. This CDR3 region has 15 residues. In germline, CDR1 is MNHEY, CDR2 SMNVEV (reference sequence). The CDR3 region is CASSLRGPSTDTQYF. CDR3 coding DNA: TGTGCCAGCAGTTTAAGGGGGCCTAGCACAGATACGCAGTATTTT.

In its sample, this clone was seen a few times. The chain joins TRBV7-6 to TRBJ2-1, with 12 bases matching TRBD2. Per germline, CDR1 SGHVS and CDR2 FNYEAQ. The CDR3 totals 17 residues. The junction had 9 bases not matched to a gene; V was cut back by 5 bases and J by 4 bases. The CDR3 sequence: CASSPLAGGRKYNEQFF. The CDR3 DNA is TGTGCCAGCAGCCCTCTAGCGGGGGGGCGAAAATACAATGAGCAGTTCTTC.

A few counts support this clone. This chain uses TRBV6-4 with TRBJ2-3; 7 positions match TRBD1. The junction had 6 bases not matched to a gene; V was cut back by 5 bases and J by 4 bases. The CDR3 runs 14 residues. The germline V gene encodes CDR1 MRHNA and CDR2 SNTAGT. CDR3 coding DNA: TGTGCCAGCAGTCCGACAGGGATAGCAGATACGCAGTATTTT. Amino acids: CASSPTGIADTQYF.

V gene TRBV5-1 combines with J gene TRBJ2-2; 9 nucleotides agree with TRBD1. This CDR3 has 14 residues. Germline V gene sequence: CDR1 SGHRS, CDR2 YFSETQ. The V and J ends lost 4 bases and 7 bases, in that order; junction bases with no gene match: 5. In DNA, the CDR3 is TGCGCCAGCAGCCATGACAGGGGGGACGGGGAGCTGTTTTTT. This translates into CASSHDRGDGELFF.

CDR3 DNA sequence: TGCGCCAGCAGCCAACTTCTCCTGGGCTCCTACGAGCAGTACTTC. This sequence encodes CASSQLLLGSYEQYF. This chain connects TRBV4-1 to TRBJ2-5; the D is unclear. The J call may be incorrect, as the DNA end agrees better with TRBJ2-7. Germline assignment: CDR1 MGHRA and CDR2 YSYEKL. There are 15 residues in the CDR3.

The chain employs TRBV19 and TRBJ2-2; 8 bases are a match to TRBD1. The CDR3 loop spans 16 amino acids. Losses at the gene ends were 5 bases for V and 3 bases for J; bases not matched to a gene: 8. CDR1 is LNHDA, CDR2 SQIVND, per germline (reference sequence). CDR3 nucleotide sequence: TGTGCCAGTAGTGGAAGACAGGGGATCGACACCGGGGAGCTGTTTTTT. Translating gives CASSGRQGIDTGELFF.

The chain uses TRBV7-9 and TRBJ2-3; 10 bases are a match to TRBD2. Unmatched junction bases numbered 6, after V lost 7 bases and J lost 5 bases. This CDR3 spans 14 amino acids. Germline V gene data show CDR1 as SEHNR and CDR2 as FQNEAQ (reference sequence). The CDR3 loop reads CASTGAGGQDTQYF. The CDR3 region has the DNA TGTGCCAGCACGGGAGCGGGGGGGCAAGATACGCAGTATTTT.

CDR3 loop: CASSGTGRDTQYF. The CDR3 nucleotides are TGTGCCAGCAGTGGGACAGGGAGAGATACGCAGTATTTT. The V gene is TRBV27, the J gene TRBJ2-3, with 9 nucleotides matching TRBD1. There are 13 residues in the CDR3. Germline V gives CDR1 MNHEY, CDR2 SMNVEV (reference sequence). Losses at the gene ends were 5 bases for V and 5 bases for J; bases not matched to a gene: 2.

This clone was observed a few times. This chain links TRBV29-1 with TRBJ1-2; D is possibly TRBD1 (5 bases). The CDR3 covers 11 residues. Trimming removed 6 bases from V and 6 bases from J, with 11 bases in between. Germline V gives CDR1 SQVTM, CDR2 ANQGSEA. The CDR3 coding sequence is TGCAGCGTCGAGTGGGGGGATGGCTACACCTTC. Protein sequence: CSVEWGDGYTF.

The chain is built from TRBV18 and TRBJ1-5; 7 nucleotides match TRBD1. This CDR3 region has 14 residues. Germline V CDR1 and CDR2: KGHSH, LQKENI. Losses at the gene ends were 4 bases for V and 6 bases for J; bases not matched to a gene: 6. CDR3 loop: CASSQDRESQPQHF. The CDR3 DNA is TGTGCCAGCTCACAAGACAGGGAGAGTCAGCCCCAGCATTTT.

V is TRBV6-5 and J is TRBJ2-7, with 9 positions matching TRBD1. The J segment lost 6 bases and the V segment lost 6 bases, leaving 9 bases of the junction unmatched. Germline CDR1 reads MNHEY; CDR2 reads SVGAGI. The CDR3 contains 14 residues. CDR3 DNA: TGTGCCAGCAGGGCCCCGGGACAGGGACTCGAGCAGTACTTC. It is translated as CASRAPGQGLEQYF.

The chain carries TRBV28 and TRBJ2-2; 7 nucleotides align to TRBD2. Germline CDR1 is MDHEN and CDR2 is SYDVKM. V lost 7 bases to trimming and J lost 5 bases; unmatched junction nucleotides: 10. The CDR3 runs 15 residues. Here the CDR3 reads CASTVGGAQTGELFF. As DNA, the CDR3 is TGTGCCAGCACCGTGGGAGGGGCGCAAACCGGGGAGCTGTTTTTT.

The gene calls are TRBV27 and TRBJ1-4; perhaps TRBD1 as D (5 bases). V lost 6 bases to trimming and J lost 0 bases, with 8 bases between them. This CDR3 is 14 amino acids long. Germline-derived CDR1 and CDR2 are MNHEY and SMNVEV (reference sequence). This chain's CDR3 is CASSQGATNEKLFF. The CDR3 bases are TGTGCCAGCAGCCAGGGCGCAACTAATGAAAAACTGTTTTTT.

This chain uses TRBV30 with TRBJ1-5; 7 nucleotides align to TRBD1. The ends lost 3 bases at V and 0 bases at J; junction bases unmatched: 8. CDR1 is GTSNPN and CDR2 is SVGIG in the germline V gene (reference sequence). The CDR3 contains 16 residues. The CDR3 is CAWSATGLNSNQPQHF. The CDR3 DNA is TGTGCCTGGAGCGCGACAGGGCTAAATAGCAATCAGCCCCAGCATTTT.

The genes are TRBV7-9 and TRBJ2-5; the D gene is possibly TRBD2 (5 bases). The J call may be mistaken, given a closer DNA end match to TRBJ2-7. Germline V gene data show CDR1 as SEHNR and CDR2 as FQNEAQ (reference sequence). This CDR3 region has 16 residues. The DNA for the CDR3 is TGTGCCAGCAGCCCACTTCCCGGACGGGAATCCTACGAGCAGTACTTC. Translation gives CASSPLPGRESYEQYF.

This clone occurred a few times. The V and J genes are TRBV5-1 and TRBJ1-4, with D possibly TRBD1 on 6 matching bases. V shed 0 bases and J shed 8 bases, with 20 bases lying between them. The CDR3 totals 17 residues. The V gene's germline CDR1 is SGHRS and CDR2 YFSETQ. The chain's CDR3 is CASSLDGGRGTYEKLFF. The CDR3 bases are TGCGCCAGCAGCTTGGACGGGGGGCGAGGGACCTACGAAAAACTGTTTTTT.

There are a few counts of this clone. The gene calls are TRBV28 and TRBJ1-2, with 7 bases aligning to TRBD1. Germline V gene lookup returns CDR1 MDHEN and CDR2 SYDVKM. V gave up 5 bases and J gave up 5 bases; unmatched junction bases: 8. The CDR3 extends over 14 amino acids. CDR3 protein: CASSPPGTEYGYTF. CDR3 nucleotides: TGTGCCAGCAGTCCCCCCGGGACAGAATATGGCTACACCTTC.

This clone came up a few times. The chain uses TRBV4-1 and TRBJ2-1; D possibly corresponds to TRBD1 (5 bases). In germline, CDR1 is MGHRA, CDR2 YSYEKL. Trimming cost V 3 bases and J 6 bases, with 15 bases left between them. The CDR3 has 15 residues. CDR3 protein: CASSHIRVLANEQFF. DNA of the CDR3: TGCGCCAGCAGCCATATCAGGGTTCTGGCCAATGAGCAGTTCTTC.